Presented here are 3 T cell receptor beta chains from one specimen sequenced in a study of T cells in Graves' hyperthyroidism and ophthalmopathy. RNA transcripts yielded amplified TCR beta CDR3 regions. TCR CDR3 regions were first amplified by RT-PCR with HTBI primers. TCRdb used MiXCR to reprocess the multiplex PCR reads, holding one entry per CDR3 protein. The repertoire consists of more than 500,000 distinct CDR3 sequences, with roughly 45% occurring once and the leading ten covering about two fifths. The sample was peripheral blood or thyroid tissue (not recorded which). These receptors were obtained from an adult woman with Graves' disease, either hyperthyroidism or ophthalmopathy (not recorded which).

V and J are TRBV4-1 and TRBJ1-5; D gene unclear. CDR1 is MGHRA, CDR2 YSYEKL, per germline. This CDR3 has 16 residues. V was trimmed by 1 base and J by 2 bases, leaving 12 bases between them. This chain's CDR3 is CASSQVGRVGNQPQHF. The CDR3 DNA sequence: TGCGCCAGCAGCCAAGTTGGGAGGGTGGGCAATCAGCCCCAGCATTTT.

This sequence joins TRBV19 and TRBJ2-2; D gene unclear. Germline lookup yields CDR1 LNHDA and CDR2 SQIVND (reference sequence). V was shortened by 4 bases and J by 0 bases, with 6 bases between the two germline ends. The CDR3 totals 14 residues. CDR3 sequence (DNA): TGTGCCAGTAGTAGGACGGCGAACACCGGGGAGCTGTTTTTT. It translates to CASSRTANTGELFF.

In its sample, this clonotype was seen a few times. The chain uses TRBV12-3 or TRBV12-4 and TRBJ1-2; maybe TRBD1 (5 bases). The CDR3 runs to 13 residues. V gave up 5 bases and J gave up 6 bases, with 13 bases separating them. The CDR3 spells CASSLGTAHGYTF. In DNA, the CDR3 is TGTGCCAGCAGTCTCGGGACCGCGCATGGCTACACCTTC.